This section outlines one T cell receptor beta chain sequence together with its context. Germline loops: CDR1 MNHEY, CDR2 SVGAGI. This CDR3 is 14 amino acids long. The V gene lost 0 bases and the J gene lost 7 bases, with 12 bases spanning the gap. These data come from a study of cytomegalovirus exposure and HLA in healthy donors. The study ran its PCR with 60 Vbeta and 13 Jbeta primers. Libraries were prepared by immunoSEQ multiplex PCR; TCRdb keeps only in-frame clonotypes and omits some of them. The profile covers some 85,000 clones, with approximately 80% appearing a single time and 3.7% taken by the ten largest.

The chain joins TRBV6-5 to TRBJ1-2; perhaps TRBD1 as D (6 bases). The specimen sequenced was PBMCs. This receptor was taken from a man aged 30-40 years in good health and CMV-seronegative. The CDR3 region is CASSYSNFRGGYTF. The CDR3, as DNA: TGTGCCAGCAGTTACTCGAACTTCAGGGGTGGCTACACCTTC.